This T cell receptor (beta chain) was retrieved from a study of blood T cell repertoires in COVID-19. Study background: Sample material is recorded as cDNA or gDNA derived from T cells, B-cell-depleted T cells, or PBMCs.

Repertoires were generated with immunoSEQ multiplex PCR, while TCRdb's copy carries only in-frame clones and drops some. This table holds some 65,000 clones, around 74% found once. Germline CDR1 is SGHDN and CDR2 is FVKESK. The V and J ends lost 2 bases and 6 bases, in that order; junction bases with no gene match: 8. The CDR3 has 18 amino acids. The sequence derives from a woman aged 80 or over with acute or convalescent COVID-19. J is TRBJ2-2 and V is TRBV14; the match to TRBD2 covers 14 bases. The sequenced material came from peripheral blood. The CDR3: CASSQKGLAGAFPGELFF. The CDR3 DNA sequence: TGTGCCAGCAGCCAAAAGGGACTAGCGGGAGCTTTTCCCGGGGAGCTGTTTTTT.